Listed below are T cell receptor beta chains from one sample, sequenced in a study of T cells in Graves' hyperthyroidism and ophthalmopathy. MiXCR, run by TCRdb on the multiplex PCR reads, gives a single entry per CDR3 protein. The profile shows around 420,000 distinct CDR3 sequences, about a sixth of them singletons. Sequencing used blood. These receptors came from a woman aged 18 to 35 with Graves' hyperthyroidism. Each CDR3 is given with its conserved first and last residue. The order of the fields is D gene, clone size, J gene, V gene, CDR3 DNA, CDR3 protein. D genes are given only for firm matches. Clone size appears in some rows only: once, few, many, or a class for an expanded clone.

d_gene: .; abundance: many; j_gene: TRBJ1-1; v_gene: TRBV25-1; CDR3nt: TGTGCCAGCAGTGAAGGTTCGACAAGGCCGACTGAAGCTTTCTTT; CDR3aa: CASSEGSTRPTEAFF
d_gene: .; abundance: few; j_gene: TRBJ1-2; v_gene: TRBV27; CDR3nt: TGTGCCAGCAGTCCCGGACGGGCGGGGTATGGCTACACCTTC; CDR3aa: CASSPGRAGYGYTF
d_gene: .; abundance: many; j_gene: TRBJ1-2; v_gene: TRBV7-2; CDR3nt: TGTGCCAGCAGCCCGAGTGGGGGGGACTATGGCTACACCTTC; CDR3aa: CASSPSGGDYGYTF
d_gene: TRBD1; abundance: many; j_gene: TRBJ1-6; v_gene: TRBV27; CDR3nt: TGTGCCAGCAGTACCCACAGGGGTTCCCAGAGTAATTCACCCCTCCACTTT; CDR3aa: CASSTHRGSQSNSPLHF
d_gene: .; abundance: few; j_gene: TRBJ1-2; v_gene: TRBV5-6; CDR3nt: TGTGCCAGCAGCTTGACCCCCCAGGGTAGCTATGGCTACACCTTC; CDR3aa: CASSLTPQGSYGYTF
d_gene: TRBD2; abundance: many; j_gene: TRBJ2-3; v_gene: TRBV13; CDR3nt: TGTGCCAGTCGGACTAGCGGACACACAGATACGCAGTATTTT; CDR3aa: CASRTSGHTDTQYF
d_gene: TRBD2; abundance: many; j_gene: TRBJ2-7; v_gene: TRBV11-2; CDR3nt: TGTGCCAGCAGCTTAGACGCTAGCGGGTCCTACGAGCAGTACTTC; CDR3aa: CASSLDASGSYEQYF
d_gene: .; abundance: many; j_gene: TRBJ2-2; v_gene: TRBV12-3/TRBV12-4; CDR3nt: TGTGCCAGCAGTCCCGTGGACAAAAGACCCGGGGAGCTGTTTTTT; CDR3aa: CASSPVDKRPGELFF
d_gene: .; abundance: .; j_gene: TRBJ1-6; v_gene: TRBV6-1; CDR3nt: TGTGCGGCTGATTCACCCCTCCACTTT; CDR3aa: CAADSPLHF
d_gene: .; abundance: many; j_gene: TRBJ2-7; v_gene: TRBV11-3; CDR3nt: TGTGCCAGCAGCTTAGGGAGGGGTGGCTCCTACGAGCAGTACTTC; CDR3aa: CASSLGRGGSYEQYF
d_gene: .; abundance: many; j_gene: TRBJ1-5; v_gene: TRBV7-2; CDR3nt: TGTGCCAGCAGCTTAGCGGGCAGGGGCAATCAGCCCCAGCATTTT; CDR3aa: CASSLAGRGNQPQHF
d_gene: .; abundance: many; j_gene: TRBJ2-7; v_gene: TRBV5-4; CDR3nt: TGTGCCAGCAGCTCCTCCGGGGGATCGACCTCCTACGAGCAGTACTTC; CDR3aa: CASSSSGGSTSYEQYF
d_gene: .; abundance: many; j_gene: TRBJ1-2; v_gene: TRBV2; CDR3nt: TGTGCCATACAGGGAACTCCTGGCTACACCTTC; CDR3aa: CAIQGTPGYTF
d_gene: .; abundance: many; j_gene: TRBJ1-4; v_gene: TRBV6-1; CDR3nt: TGTGCCAGCAGCGAACAAATCTTGGGTGAAAAACTGTTTTTT; CDR3aa: CASSEQILGEKLFF
d_gene: .; abundance: many; j_gene: TRBJ2-7; v_gene: TRBV11-2; CDR3nt: TGTGCCAGCAGCTTAGGTCCGGCTACGTACGAGCAGTACTTC; CDR3aa: CASSLGPATYEQYF
d_gene: .; abundance: many; j_gene: TRBJ1-2; v_gene: TRBV7-3; CDR3nt: TGTGCCAGCAGCTTAGGGCCCCGGGGGTATGGCTACACCTTC; CDR3aa: CASSLGPRGYGYTF
d_gene: .; abundance: few; j_gene: TRBJ2-1; v_gene: TRBV12-3/TRBV12-4; CDR3nt: TGTGCCAGCAGTTTAGGATTTCGGGAGCAGTTCTTC; CDR3aa: CASSLGFREQFF
d_gene: .; abundance: many; j_gene: TRBJ1-3; v_gene: TRBV30; CDR3nt: TGTGCCTACGCGGGCCCTAACTCTGGAAACACCATATATTTT; CDR3aa: CAYAGPNSGNTIYF
d_gene: .; abundance: few; j_gene: TRBJ2-1; v_gene: TRBV7-9; CDR3nt: TGTGCCAGCAGCTTAGCGGGGGATCCTAGGGAGCAGTTCTTC; CDR3aa: CASSLAGDPREQFF
d_gene: TRBD2; abundance: many; j_gene: TRBJ2-3; v_gene: TRBV20-1; CDR3nt: TGCAGTGCTAGAAGCGGGAGCGCAGATACGCAGTATTTT; CDR3aa: CSARSGSADTQYF
d_gene: TRBD2; abundance: .; j_gene: TRBJ2-2; v_gene: TRBV7-3; CDR3nt: TGTGCCAGCAGCTTAAACGGTTTGGCTAGCGGGATAGTCCGGGAGCTGTTTTTT; CDR3aa: CASSLNGLASGIVRELFF
d_gene: .; abundance: many; j_gene: TRBJ2-1; v_gene: TRBV19; CDR3nt: TGTGCCAGTAGTATAAAGAGGAGCTCCTACAATGAGCAGTTCTTC; CDR3aa: CASSIKRSSYNEQFF
d_gene: TRBD1; abundance: .; j_gene: TRBJ2-7; v_gene: TRBV11-3; CDR3nt: TGTGCCAGCAGCTTGACAGGGGGTAATGTGGACGAGCAGTACTTC; CDR3aa: CASSLTGGNVDEQYF
d_gene: TRBD2; abundance: many; j_gene: TRBJ2-2; v_gene: TRBV12-3/TRBV12-4; CDR3nt: TGTGCCAGCACCCGGACTAGCATCGGGGAGCTGTTTTTT; CDR3aa: CASTRTSIGELFF
d_gene: .; abundance: many; j_gene: TRBJ2-7; v_gene: TRBV10-1; CDR3nt: TGCGCCAGCAGTGAGTCTGGCGGAGACGAGCAGTACTTC; CDR3aa: CASSESGGDEQYF
d_gene: .; abundance: many; j_gene: TRBJ1-2; v_gene: TRBV12-3/TRBV12-4; CDR3nt: TGTGCCAGCAGACCGCAGGTGGAGTATGGCTACACCTTC; CDR3aa: CASRPQVEYGYTF
d_gene: .; abundance: many; j_gene: TRBJ1-1; v_gene: TRBV7-8; CDR3nt: TGTGCCAGCAGCGGAGACGGGATACGGAACACTGAAGCTTTCTTT; CDR3aa: CASSGDGIRNTEAFF
d_gene: .; abundance: many; j_gene: TRBJ1-4; v_gene: TRBV27; CDR3nt: TGTGCCAGCAGCTCCCGGGGGAATGAAAAACTGTTTTTT; CDR3aa: CASSSRGNEKLFF
d_gene: TRBD1; abundance: many; j_gene: TRBJ2-3; v_gene: TRBV24-1; CDR3nt: TGTGCCACCAGTGCTAAACAGGGGTTGGGCTCCACAGATACGCAGTATTTT; CDR3aa: CATSAKQGLGSTDTQYF
d_gene: .; abundance: many; j_gene: TRBJ2-1; v_gene: TRBV3-1; CDR3nt: TGTGCCAGCAGCCAATTCCTAGTCGACAATGAGCAGTTCTTC; CDR3aa: CASSQFLVDNEQFF